Following are 28 T cell receptor beta chains from one sample sequenced in a study of blood T cells in healthy people across ages. Combining a sample-barcoded 5' primer with a J-beta primer mix, a second PCR ran for 7 to 11 cycles. Using its own MiXCR run on the 5' RACE reads, TCRdb lists one record per CDR3 protein. Among approximately 780,000 distinct CDR3 sequences listed, more than 25% were seen once. The data also belong to a second study, concerning T cells of mothers and their children.

Input material: blood. The receptors derive from a boy younger than 18 in good health.

The chain employs TRBV5-1 and TRBJ2-5; unclear D gene. The J call is doubtful: the DNA matches TRBJ2-7 better. The length of the CDR3 is 14 residues. Germline V gene lookup returns CDR1 SGHRS and CDR2 YFSETQ. The CDR3 DNA sequence: TGCGCCAGCAGCTTGGGGCGCGATTTCTACGAGCAGTACTTC. Its translation is CASSLGRDFYEQYF.

J is TRBJ1-2 and V is TRBV6-5; 8 bases map to TRBD1. CDR1 MNHEY and CDR2 SVGAGI come from the germline V gene. V gave up 6 bases and J gave up 5 bases; unmatched junction bases: 17. This CDR3 contains 17 residues. CDR3 loop: CASSLYDGTGSSYGYTF. The CDR3 bases are TGTGCCAGCAGCCTTTACGATGGGACAGGAAGTTCATATGGCTACACCTTC.

The rearrangement links TRBV14 to TRBJ2-2; 9 bases are a match to TRBD2. This CDR3 has 17 residues. V lost 0 bases and J lost 0; bases outside the gene matches: 2. Germline V lookup: CDR1 SGHDN, CDR2 FVKESK. The CDR3 DNA reads TGTGCCAGCAGCCAAGAGCGGGAGGGAACGAACACCGGGGAGCTGTTTTTT. The encoded protein is CASSQEREGTNTGELFF.

This chain links TRBV12-5 with TRBJ1-2, with 8 positions matching TRBD1. This CDR3 has 16 residues. The V gene's germline CDR1 is LGHNT and CDR2 FRNRAP. V was clipped by 0 bases and J by 5 bases; unmatched bases: 8. The CDR3 DNA reads TGTGCTAGTGGTTTGGTAGTTAGTCAGGGGGCTTATGGCTACACCTTC. Protein: CASGLVVSQGAYGYTF.

This clonotype occurred a few times. V gene TRBV2 combines with J gene TRBJ2-5; 7 bases align to TRBD1. CDR1 is SNHLY and CDR2 is FYNNEI in the germline V gene. The CDR3 extends over 16 amino acids. Losses at the gene ends were 5 bases for V and 4 bases for J; bases not matched to a gene: 13. The CDR3 coding sequence is TGTGCCAGCAGTCCTAGATTTACAGGGGCGCGAGAGACCCAGTACTTC. This translates into CASSPRFTGARETQYF.

This clonotype was picked up a small number of times. The chain recombines TRBV7-2 with TRBJ1-4, with 9 bases identical to TRBD1. Germline V gene lookup returns CDR1 SGHTA and CDR2 FQGNSA. This CDR3 region has 15 residues. The V segment lost 5 bases and the J segment 3 bases; nucleotides outside the gene matches: 4. As DNA, the CDR3 is TGTGCCAGCAGCGGAAGGACAGGGGCTAATGAAAAACTGTTTTTT. Encoded protein: CASSGRTGANEKLFF. The complete variable domain, with remaining parts taken from reference TRBV7-2 and TRBJ1-4, reads GAGVSQSPSNKVTEKGKDVELRCDPISGHTALYWYRQSLGQGLEFLIYFQGNSAPDKSGLPSDRFSAERTGGSVSTLTIQRTQQEDSAVYLCASSGRTGANEKLFFGSGTQLSVL.

This clonotype was observed once. The rearrangement uses TRBV7-9 and TRBJ2-3; D perhaps matches TRBD2 (6 bases). Germline CDR1 SEHNR, CDR2 FQNEAQ (reference sequence). The V and J ends lost 5 bases and 14 bases respectively, with 26 bases between them. The CDR3 length is 15 residues. The CDR3 here is CASSLAGTGGVLAYF. As DNA, the CDR3 is TGTGCCAGCAGCCTCGCCGGGACTGGCGGGGTTCTTGCGTATTTT.

This clonotype appeared a few times. This chain links TRBV12-5 with TRBJ2-1; TRBD1 aligns across 10 bases. The DNA end lines up better with TRBJ2-7; the J call may be wrong. The length of the CDR3 is 17 residues. The V gene's germline CDR1 is LGHNT and CDR2 FRNRAP. CDR3 sequence: CASGLGLRDRGTYEQYF. As DNA, the CDR3 is TGTGCTAGTGGTTTGGGCCTCCGGGACAGGGGAACCTACGAGCAGTACTTC.

This rearrangement joins TRBV9 to TRBJ1-5, with D uncertain. The CDR3 consists of 15 residues. V lost 4 bases and J lost 9, with 20 bases in between. Germline CDR1 is SGDLS and CDR2 is YYNGEE. In DNA form, the CDR3 reads TGTGCCAGCAGCCCCCGGCAGGACCCCTTGTGGCCCCAGCATTTT. Translating gives CASSPRQDPLWPQHF. Complete variable domain (other parts from reference TRBV9 and TRBJ1-5): DSGVTQTPKHLITATGQRVTLRCSPRSGDLSVYWYQQSLDQGLQFLIQYYNGEERAKGNILERFSAQQFPDLHSELNLSSLELGDSALYFCASSPRQDPLWPQHFGDGTRLSIL.

Only a few counts were recorded for this clonotype. The chain couples TRBV4-1 to TRBJ1-5, with a possible D match to TRBD1 (5 bases). The CDR3 is 14 residues long. Germline lookup yields CDR1 MGHRA and CDR2 YSYEKL. Trimming took 4 bases from V and 6 from J, leaving 13 bases between them. CDR3 loop: CASSLTGRSQPQHF. CDR3 coding DNA: TGCGCCAGCAGCCTAACAGGACGAAGTCAGCCCCAGCATTTT.

This clonotype was observed a handful of times. In DNA, the CDR3 is TGTGCTAGTGGTTTGGAGCCTTACACTGAAGCTTTCTTT. Protein: CASGLEPYTEAFF. J is TRBJ1-1 and V is TRBV12-5, with D hard to call. The V gene lost 1 base and the J gene lost 3 bases, with 6 bases spanning the gap. In germline, CDR1 is LGHNT, CDR2 FRNRAP. The CDR3 covers 13 residues.

The chain carries TRBV20-1 and TRBJ2-3; tentative D call: TRBD2 (6 bases). V lost 5 bases, J lost 6 bases, and 15 bases lay in between. The CDR3 has 13 residues. Per the germline V gene, CDR1 is DFQATT and CDR2 is SNEGSKA (reference sequence). This chain's CDR3 is CSAPPAGLDTQYF. The CDR3 bases are TGCAGTGCTCCCCCAGCGGGTCTTGATACGCAGTATTTT.

This chain joins TRBV20-1 and TRBJ1-2; the match to TRBD1 covers 8 bases. Germline V gene sequence: CDR1 DFQATT, CDR2 SNEGSKA (reference sequence). The ends lost 3 bases at V and 6 bases at J; junction bases unmatched: 12. The CDR3 extends over 15 amino acids. As DNA, the CDR3 is TGCAGTGCTAGGACAGGGACAGGCTACAAGGATGGCTACACCTTC. It codes for CSARTGTGYKDGYTF.

The V gene is TRBV5-1, the J gene TRBJ2-5; 9 nucleotides agree with TRBD2. V lost 1 base, J lost 3 bases, and 4 bases stayed unmatched. From germline, CDR1 is SGHRS and CDR2 YFSETQ. This CDR3 region has 15 residues. CDR3 sequence: CASSLLSGGEETQYF. For the CDR3, the DNA is TGCGCCAGCAGCTTGCTTAGCGGGGGAGAAGAGACCCAGTACTTC.

This chain joins TRBV13 and TRBJ1-1; D not certain. V was trimmed by 4 bases and J by 1 base, leaving 16 bases between them. From germline, CDR1 is PRHDT and CDR2 FYEKMQ (reference sequence). This CDR3 spans 16 amino acids. DNA for the CDR3: TGTGCCAGCAGCTCATACAGTGTTTCGGCGAACACTGAAGCTTTCTTT. Protein sequence: CASSSYSVSANTEAFF.

This clonotype was seen more than once but under ten times. The V and J genes are TRBV12-3 or TRBV12-4 and TRBJ2-5; perhaps TRBD1 as D (5 bases). The J call could be wrong; TRBJ2-1 is a better fit for the DNA end. The CDR3 contains 15 residues. The CDR3 DNA is TGTGCCAGCAGTTTAGGGCAGGGCTTTCCCAATGAGCAGTTCTTC. Protein sequence: CASSLGQGFPNEQFF.

V gene TRBV20-1 combines with J gene TRBJ1-1, with unresolved D. This CDR3 is 12 amino acids long. From germline, CDR1 is DFQATT and CDR2 SNEGSKA (reference sequence). Trimming took 5 bases from V and 8 from J, leaving 15 bases between them. This CDR3 reads CSAPSPQREAFF. The CDR3 nucleotides read TGCAGTGCTCCGTCGCCCCAGAGGGAAGCTTTCTTT.

This chain uses TRBV28 with TRBJ2-4; D remains unclear. Germline CDR1 reads MDHEN; CDR2 reads SYDVKM. V was pared by 5 bases and J by 8 bases, with 13 bases between. This CDR3 region has 13 residues. The CDR3 DNA reads as TGTGCCAGCAGTCCCCTGAATACGTACATTCAGTACTTC. This encodes CASSPLNTYIQYF.

The J gene is TRBJ2-7, the V gene TRBV30; D not resolved. The germline V gene has CDR1 GTSNPN and CDR2 SVGIG (reference sequence). This CDR3 has 14 amino acids. Trimming stripped 1 base from V and 3 bases from J, with 13 bases between. The CDR3 spells CAWSGDNGDYEQYF. CDR3 nucleotides: TGTGCCTGGAGTGGAGACAATGGGGACTACGAGCAGTACTTC.

The V and J genes are TRBV7-9 and TRBJ1-1, with D hard to call. This CDR3 comprises 16 residues. Trimming cost V 0 bases and J 3 bases, with 14 bases left between them. Germline V gene data show CDR1 as SEHNR and CDR2 as FQNEAQ (reference sequence). The CDR3 nucleotides read TGTGCCAGCAGCTTAGCGCTAAGGGAATTGGACACTGAAGCTTTCTTT. Translating it yields CASSLALRELDTEAFF.

In its sample, this clonotype was seen a few times. The V gene is TRBV7-2, the J gene TRBJ2-5, with D tentatively TRBD1 (6 bases). Trimming removed 4 bases at V and 1 base at J, with 16 bases between. The CDR3 sequence is 16 residues long. Germline CDR1 is SGHTA and CDR2 is FQGNSA. DNA of the CDR3: TGTGCCAGCAGCTCGTTAGGGGGAAGGAGCCAAGAGACCCAGTACTTC. This encodes CASSSLGGRSQETQYF.

This chain joins TRBV19 and TRBJ2-5; perhaps D is TRBD1 or TRBD2 (5 bases each). Germline lookup yields CDR1 LNHDA and CDR2 SQIVND (reference sequence). Trimming stripped 3 bases from V and 4 bases from J, with 15 bases between. The CDR3 runs 15 residues. As DNA, the CDR3 is TGTGCCAGTAGTATGGGGCTGACCGAGGGAGAGACCCAGTACTTC. This codes for CASSMGLTEGETQYF.

In its sample, this clonotype was seen a few times. V usage is TRBV9 and J usage is TRBJ2-3; no clear D gene. The V gene lost 0 bases and the J gene lost 6 bases, with 2 bases spanning the gap. Germline CDR1 SGDLS, CDR2 YYNGEE. The CDR3 sequence is 11 residues long. The CDR3 sequence: CASSVDDTQYF. CDR3 DNA: TGTGCCAGCAGCGTAGATGATACGCAGTATTTT.

In this sample, this clonotype turned up a few times. The chain employs TRBV6-5 and TRBJ1-2; 8 bases line up with TRBD1. This CDR3 is 15 amino acids long. With 2 bases clipped from V and 6 bases from J, the junction kept 8 bases outside the gene matches. Germline values: CDR1 MNHEY, CDR2 SVGAGI. In DNA form, the CDR3 reads TGTGCCAGCAGTTACCACGAAGGACAGGGCGATGGCTACACCTTC. Residues: CASSYHEGQGDGYTF.

In its sample, this clonotype was seen a few times. The CDR3 DNA sequence: TGTGCCACCAGTGATTTGTCTCTAGGGGAGCAGTTCTTC. Its protein product is CATSDLSLGEQFF. The rearrangement joins TRBV24-1 to TRBJ2-5; D not resolved. The DNA matches TRBJ2-1 better at its end, which makes the J call doubtful. The CDR3 contains 13 residues. Germline values: CDR1 KGHDR, CDR2 SFDVKD.

The rearrangement joins TRBV5-1 to TRBJ2-7; the match to TRBD1 covers 9 bases. CDR3 length equals 16 residues. The V gene end was trimmed by 0 bases and the J gene end by 5 bases; junction bases not matched to a gene: 9. Per germline, CDR1 SGHRS and CDR2 YFSETQ. CDR3 coding DNA: TGCGCCAGCAGCTTGGTTATCGGGACAGGGAAGAACGAGCAGTACTTC. Its protein is CASSLVIGTGKNEQYF. The entire variable domain, with the rest obtained from reference TRBV5-1 and TRBJ2-7, is as follows: KAGVTQTPRYLIKTRGQQVTLSCSPISGHRSVSWYQQTPGQGLQFLFEYFSETQRNKGNFPGRFSGRQFSNSRSEMNVSTLELGDSALYLCASSLVIGTGKNEQYFGPGTRLTVT.

The V gene is TRBV28, the J gene TRBJ2-5; possible D gene TRBD2, 5 bases. This CDR3 has 14 amino acids. The ends were cut back, 5 bases at V and 4 bases at J, with 14 bases in the middle. CDR1 and CDR2 (germline): MDHEN, SYDVKM. CDR3 loop: CASSPLGSSETQYF. The CDR3 nucleotides read TGTGCCAGCAGTCCCCTTGGGAGTTCAGAGACCCAGTACTTC.

The rearrangement uses TRBV6-5 and TRBJ2-3, with 9 bases lining up with TRBD2. V dropped 4 bases and J dropped 5; count of bases not matched to a gene: 7. The CDR3 sequence is 15 residues long. Germline-derived CDR1 and CDR2 are MNHEY and SVGAGI. The CDR3 spells CASSSSGLAIDTQYF. CDR3 nucleotides: TGTGCCAGCAGTTCCTCCGGACTAGCGATAGATACGCAGTATTTT.